Listed here are 18 T cell receptor beta chains from one sample, sequenced in a study of identical twins. TCRdb passed the 5' RACE reads through MiXCR, listing each CDR3 protein once. The data show 300,000 to 400,000 distinct CDR3 sequences, approximately 10% seen once. The sample consisted of naive T cells sorted from blood. These receptor sequences come from a woman aged 45-65 years in good health.

The chain uses TRBV2 and TRBJ2-5; D is perhaps TRBD2 (5 bases). V was shortened by 3 bases and J by 1 base, with 6 bases between the two germline ends. CDR3 length: 13 amino acids. Germline V gene sequence: CDR1 SNHLY, CDR2 FYNNEI. This CDR3 is CASSDRGQETQYF. CDR3 sequence (DNA): TGTGCCAGCAGTGATCGGGGCCAAGAGACCCAGTACTTC.

This clonotype was recorded at least ten times. V and J are TRBV20-1 and TRBJ2-1, with D possibly being TRBD1 (5 bases). Germline V gene sequence: CDR1 DFQATT, CDR2 SNEGSKA (reference sequence). CDR3 size: 10 residues. The germline V and J ends were trimmed by 5 bases and 9 bases, with 8 bases remaining between them. As DNA, the CDR3 is TGCAGTGCTTCCAGGGCTGAGCAGTTCTTC. This codes for CSASRAEQFF.

The chain carries TRBV5-5 and TRBJ2-1, with D unclear. Germline assignment: CDR1 SGHKS and CDR2 YYEKEE (reference sequence). V was pared by 4 bases and J by 10 bases, with 18 bases between. CDR3 length: 14 amino acids. DNA for the CDR3: TGTGCCAGCAGCGGCCCCAGAGGCGGAGCGGAGCAGTTCTTC. This encodes CASSGPRGGAEQFF.

The chain has TRBV5-1 and TRBJ2-5; unclear D gene. Trimming took off 1 base at V and 4 bases at J, with 8 bases between the two ends. The germline V gene encodes CDR1 SGHRS and CDR2 YFSETQ. CDR3 length equals 13 residues. CDR3 region: CASSLHAPETQYF. CDR3 DNA: TGCGCCAGCAGCTTGCATGCTCCAGAGACCCAGTACTTC.

This clonotype showed up many times. V usage is TRBV6-5 and J usage is TRBJ2-1, with 9 positions matching TRBD2. The CDR3 is 16 residues long. The germline gives CDR1 MNHEY, CDR2 SVGAGI. J gave up 9 bases and V 6 bases, and 15 bases lay outside the gene matches. The CDR3 region has the DNA TGTGCCAGCAGCGGGACTAGCCGCGATTATACAGCTGAGCAGTTCTTC. Translation: CASSGTSRDYTAEQFF.

This clonotype was counted only a few times. V is TRBV20-1 and J is TRBJ1-2, with 8 bases that match TRBD1. The germline V gene encodes CDR1 DFQATT and CDR2 SNEGSKA (reference sequence). The V gene end was trimmed by 5 bases and the J gene end by 6 bases; junction bases not matched to a gene: 8. The CDR3 is 13 amino acids. Here the CDR3 DNA reads TGCAGTGCTTGGCCGGACAGGGCCCATGGCTACACCTTC. Encoded protein: CSAWPDRAHGYTF.

This clonotype was recorded many times. The V and J genes are TRBV5-1 and TRBJ2-2, with 8 bases lining up with TRBD1. CDR1 SGHRS and CDR2 YFSETQ come from the germline V gene. With V trimmed by 2 bases and J by 0 bases, 0 bases remained unmatched. This CDR3 contains 15 residues. Here the CDR3 reads CASSLQGANTGELFF. CDR3 sequence (DNA): TGCGCCAGCAGCTTACAGGGGGCGAACACCGGGGAGCTGTTTTTT.

This clonotype was picked up many times. The chain uses TRBV12-3 or TRBV12-4 and TRBJ1-1; D is undetermined. Trimming left V 2 bases short and J 7 bases short, with 8 bases between. The CDR3 runs to 12 residues. CDR3 nucleotides: TGTGCCAGCAGTTTACAGGTTAATGAAGCTTTCTTT. Protein product: CASSLQVNEAFF.

There are a few counts of this clonotype. The chain employs TRBV4-1 and TRBJ1-2; 7 bases align to TRBD1. CDR1 is MGHRA, CDR2 YSYEKL, per germline. This CDR3 has 15 amino acids. V dropped 1 base and J dropped 1; count of bases not matched to a gene: 3. CDR3 DNA sequence: TGCGCCAGCAGCCAAGTGCAGGGGGATAACTATGGCTACACCTTC. Translated: CASSQVQGDNYGYTF.

This clonotype was seen a few times. The rearrangement uses TRBV5-6 and TRBJ2-1, with 14 bases aligning to TRBD2. Germline V CDR1 and CDR2: SGHDT, YYEEEE. Trimming removed 4 bases from V and 4 bases from J; junction bases left unmatched: 7. CDR3 size: 17 residues. The DNA for the CDR3 is TGTGCCAGCAGCAGGGGACTAGCGGGAGTAAAGTACAATGAGCAGTTCTTC. Translating it yields CASSRGLAGVKYNEQFF.

This clonotype was seen a handful of times. The rearrangement uses TRBV6-1 and TRBJ2-5, with 11 nucleotides matching TRBD1. CDR1 is MNHNS and CDR2 is SASEGT in the germline V gene. The CDR3 consists of 13 residues. The V and J ends lost 11 bases and 2 bases, in that order; junction bases with no gene match: 4. The DNA for the CDR3 is TGTGCCGGTGGGACAGGGGGACAAGAGACCCAGTACTTC. It codes for CAGGTGGQETQYF.

This clonotype was seen repeatedly, ten times or more. The rearrangement uses TRBV5-1 and TRBJ2-2; D is unresolved. Germline lookup yields CDR1 SGHRS and CDR2 YFSETQ. The CDR3 runs to 15 residues. Trimming left V 2 bases short and J 1 base short, with 9 bases between. The CDR3 DNA sequence: TGCGCCAGCAGCTTTGCGCGGAGGAACACCGGGGAGCTGTTTTTT. Translating it yields CASSFARRNTGELFF.

The chain employs TRBV6-5 and TRBJ2-7; a weak D match, TRBD2 (6 bases). CDR3 length: 15 residues. Per the germline V gene, CDR1 is MNHEY and CDR2 is SVGAGI. The germline V and J ends were trimmed by 6 bases and 4 bases, with 19 bases remaining between them. The CDR3 is CASRSGPGTGYEQYV. The DNA for the CDR3 is TGTGCCAGCAGGTCTGGCCCTGGGACTGGATACGAGCAGTACGTC.

Comment on this clonotype: Here the CDR3 omits its conserved ending phenylalanine or tryptophan, so a read error is the likely source. The gene calls are TRBV20-1 and TRBJ2-1, with TRBD2 as a possible D gene (5 bases). The germline CDR1 and CDR2 sequences are DFQATT and SNEGSKA (reference sequence). Trimming pared 1 base from V and 6 bases from J, leaving 13 bases between. CDR3 length: 14 amino acids. CDR3 DNA sequence: TGCAGTGCTAGAGTTCCACTAGTTTTCAATGAGCAGTTCTTA. It specifies CSARVPLVFNEQFL.

This clonotype was counted between two and nine times. This chain connects TRBV11-3 to TRBJ2-7, with 11 bases that match TRBD1. Germline trimming cut 3 bases from V and 7 bases from J; bases unmatched to any gene: 5. The CDR3 is made up of 14 amino acids. In germline, CDR1 is SGHNT, CDR2 YENEEA. CDR3 in amino acids: CASSFGTGGLEQYF. The CDR3 DNA reads TGTGCCAGCAGCTTCGGGACAGGGGGGTTGGAGCAGTACTTC.

This clonotype was seen a handful of times. V gene TRBV3-1 combines with J gene TRBJ2-3, with 8 nucleotides matching TRBD2. Germline V gives CDR1 LGHDT, CDR2 YNNKEL (reference sequence). Unmatched junction bases numbered 2, after V lost 6 bases and J lost 3 bases. The CDR3 runs 13 residues. This CDR3 reads CASRVAGTDTQYF. The CDR3 DNA is TGTGCCAGCAGGGTAGCGGGAACAGATACGCAGTATTTT.

The V call is TRBV5-1, the J call TRBJ2-1, with D unresolved. Trimming removed 3 bases at V and 7 bases at J, with 11 bases between. Germline V gene sequence: CDR1 SGHRS, CDR2 YFSETQ. This CDR3 has 13 amino acids. As DNA, the CDR3 is TGCGCCAGCAGCTCCCCCCGAGGTAATGAGCAGTTCTTC. Its protein product is CASSSPRGNEQFF.

This clonotype was counted between two and nine times. The chain links TRBV10-1 to TRBJ2-2, with 8 bases matching TRBD2. The CDR3 consists of 14 residues. The trim removed 3 bases at V and 4 bases at J, leaving 1 base unmatched. Germline V gives CDR1 WNHNN, CDR2 SYGVQD (reference sequence). The CDR3 DNA reads TGCGCCAGCAGTGAAAGCGGGAGCACCGGGGAGCTGTTTTTT. This encodes CASSESGSTGELFF.